This T cell receptor beta chain was obtained from a study of blood T cell repertoires in COVID-19. Profiled with immunoSEQ multiplex PCR; TCRdb holds only in-frame clones, not every one. The data contain 230,000 or so clones, around 80% of them seen just once; the ten biggest clones take up around 4.7%. The CDR3 runs to 15 residues. Trimming at V came to 5 bases and at J to 4 bases, leaving 8 bases not matched to a gene. CDR1 is SGHTA, CDR2 FQGNSA, per germline. The receptor was isolated from a human donor in a cohort sampled during active COVID-19. The J gene is TRBJ2-1, the V gene TRBV7-2; TRBD1 aligns across 7 bases. What was sequenced was peripheral blood. CDR3 sequence reads: CASSLGTAKYNEQFF. CDR3 sequence (DNA): TGTGCCAGCAGCCTCGGGACAGCCAAATACAATGAGCAGTTCTTC.